A selection of T cell receptor beta chains follows, all from one sample in a study of blood T cell repertoires in COVID-19. Data came from immunoSEQ multiplex PCR; TCRdb stores just in-frame clones and leaves some out. The sample shows some 22,000 clones, about 84% of them seen only once. Sequencing was done on a sample of peripheral blood. These TCRs come from a human donor with active COVID-19. The donor label of this sample is uncertain. CDR3s include the opening cysteine and the closing phenylalanine or tryptophan. The D gene is left open where the match is weak. Expanded clones are given a class, and other clones once, few, many or no size at all.

J gene: TRBJ2-7; CDR3 length: 16; V gene: TRBV19; clone size: NA; D gene: TRBD1; CDR3 protein: CASSTGTGGAPYEQYF; CDR3 DNA: TGTGCCAGTAGTACCGGGACAGGGGGCGCCCCCTACGAGCAGTACTTC
J gene: TRBJ2-7; CDR3 length: 13; V gene: TRBV6-5; clone size: few; D gene: TRBD1; CDR3 protein: CASRPGTAYEQYF; CDR3 DNA: TGTGCCAGCAGGCCTGGGACAGCCTACGAGCAGTACTTC
J gene: TRBJ1-2; CDR3 length: 14; V gene: TRBV27; clone size: NA; D gene: NA; CDR3 protein: CASAGQSSNYGYTF; CDR3 DNA: TGTGCCAGCGCAGGGCAGAGTTCTAACTATGGCTACACCTTC
J gene: TRBJ1-4; CDR3 length: 15; V gene: TRBV7-3; clone size: NA; D gene: NA; CDR3 protein: CASSLSGSANEKLFF; CDR3 DNA: TGTGCCAGCAGTCTTAGCGGCAGCGCGAATGAAAAACTGTTTTTT
J gene: TRBJ2-7; CDR3 length: 11; V gene: TRBV28; clone size: NA; D gene: NA; CDR3 protein: CASSLDSEQYF; CDR3 DNA: TGTGCCAGCAGTTTAGATAGTGAGCAGTACTTC
J gene: TRBJ2-1; CDR3 length: 19; V gene: TRBV2; clone size: once; D gene: TRBD2; CDR3 protein: CASSRRGTSGTGGKNEQFF; CDR3 DNA: TGTGCCAGCAGTCGGAGGGGGACTAGCGGGACCGGGGGTAAAAATGAGCAGTTCTTC
J gene: TRBJ2-7; CDR3 length: 14; V gene: TRBV21-1; clone size: few; D gene: NA; CDR3 protein: CARADRGRSYEQYF; CDR3 DNA: TGTGCCAGGGCGGACAGGGGCCGGTCGTACGAGCAGTACTTC
J gene: TRBJ1-5; CDR3 length: 14; V gene: TRBV18; clone size: once; D gene: NA; CDR3 protein: CASSPTVGNQPQHF; CDR3 DNA: TGTGCCAGCTCACCCACGGTAGGCAATCAGCCCCAGCATTTT
J gene: TRBJ1-2; CDR3 length: 15; V gene: TRBV6-5; clone size: NA; D gene: TRBD1; CDR3 protein: CASSYRQGKGDGYTF; CDR3 DNA: TGTGCCAGCAGCTACCGACAGGGGAAGGGGGATGGCTACACCTTC
J gene: TRBJ2-1; CDR3 length: 15; V gene: TRBV6-5; clone size: NA; D gene: TRBD1; CDR3 protein: CASRDTGGSINEQFF; CDR3 DNA: TGTGCCAGCAGGGACACAGGGGGCTCTATCAATGAGCAGTTCTTC
J gene: TRBJ1-1; CDR3 length: 14; V gene: TRBV6-1; clone size: NA; D gene: NA; CDR3 protein: CASSENRYSTEAFF; CDR3 DNA: TGTGCCAGCAGTGAAAACAGGTATAGTACTGAAGCTTTCTTT
J gene: TRBJ1-2; CDR3 length: 14; V gene: TRBV4-1; clone size: NA; D gene: NA; CDR3 protein: CASSQGQINYGYTF; CDR3 DNA: TGCGCCAGCAGCCAAGGACAGATTAACTATGGCTACACCTTC
J gene: TRBJ1-2; CDR3 length: 14; V gene: TRBV19; clone size: NA; D gene: TRBD1; CDR3 protein: CASSNSGGIYGYTF; CDR3 DNA: TGTGCCAGTAGTAACTCAGGGGGCATCTATGGCTACACCTTC
J gene: TRBJ2-7; CDR3 length: 14; V gene: TRBV24-1; clone size: NA; D gene: NA; CDR3 protein: CATSRNSGAYEQYF; CDR3 DNA: TGTGCCACCAGTCGTAATAGCGGAGCATACGAGCAGTACTTC
J gene: TRBJ2-7; CDR3 length: 12; V gene: TRBV18; clone size: NA; D gene: NA; CDR3 protein: CASSPSSYEQYF; CDR3 DNA: TGTGCCAGCTCCCCTAGCTCCTACGAGCAGTACTTC
J gene: TRBJ1-1; CDR3 length: 14; V gene: TRBV3-1/TRBV3-2; clone size: medium-sized; D gene: TRBD1; CDR3 protein: CASSLTGGDTEAFF; CDR3 DNA: TGTGCCAGCAGCCTGACAGGGGGGGACACTGAAGCTTTCTTT
J gene: TRBJ1-1; CDR3 length: 16; V gene: TRBV10-3; clone size: once; D gene: TRBD1; CDR3 protein: CAISQQPGTGGSEAFF; CDR3 DNA: TGTGCCATCAGTCAACAGCCCGGGACAGGGGGATCTGAAGCTTTCTTT
J gene: TRBJ1-1; CDR3 length: 15; V gene: TRBV7-2; clone size: NA; D gene: NA; CDR3 protein: CASSLGWTPNTEAFF; CDR3 DNA: TGTGCCAGCAGCTTAGGTTGGACACCGAACACTGAAGCTTTCTTT
J gene: TRBJ2-1; CDR3 length: 13; V gene: TRBV11-1; clone size: NA; D gene: NA; CDR3 protein: CASSSPRRARQFF; CDR3 DNA: TGTGCCAGCAGCTCCCCGCGGCGCGCTAGACAGTTCTTC
J gene: TRBJ2-1; CDR3 length: 15; V gene: TRBV24-1; clone size: NA; D gene: NA; CDR3 protein: CATSDPGRENNEQFF; CDR3 DNA: TGTGCCACCAGTGATCCGGGGCGGGAAAACAATGAGCAGTTCTTC
J gene: TRBJ1-2; CDR3 length: 13; V gene: TRBV7-3; clone size: NA; D gene: NA; CDR3 protein: CASQTEPGGGYTF; CDR3 DNA: TGTGCCAGCCAAACAGAACCAGGAGGAGGCTACACCTTC
J gene: TRBJ1-6; CDR3 length: 15; V gene: TRBV9; clone size: NA; D gene: NA; CDR3 protein: CASSVDPNSYSPLHF; CDR3 DNA: TGTGCCAGCAGCGTAGACCCGAATAGTTATTCACCCCTCCACTTT
J gene: TRBJ2-5; CDR3 length: 10; V gene: TRBV20-1; clone size: NA; D gene: NA; CDR3 protein: CSAIRETQYF; CDR3 DNA: TGCAGTGCGATCCGGGAGACCCAGTACTTC
J gene: TRBJ1-4; CDR3 length: 16; V gene: TRBV4-2; clone size: once; D gene: NA; CDR3 protein: CASSQDGAGGNEKLFF; CDR3 DNA: TGTGCCAGCAGCCAAGATGGTGCTGGAGGTAATGAAAAACTGTTTTTT